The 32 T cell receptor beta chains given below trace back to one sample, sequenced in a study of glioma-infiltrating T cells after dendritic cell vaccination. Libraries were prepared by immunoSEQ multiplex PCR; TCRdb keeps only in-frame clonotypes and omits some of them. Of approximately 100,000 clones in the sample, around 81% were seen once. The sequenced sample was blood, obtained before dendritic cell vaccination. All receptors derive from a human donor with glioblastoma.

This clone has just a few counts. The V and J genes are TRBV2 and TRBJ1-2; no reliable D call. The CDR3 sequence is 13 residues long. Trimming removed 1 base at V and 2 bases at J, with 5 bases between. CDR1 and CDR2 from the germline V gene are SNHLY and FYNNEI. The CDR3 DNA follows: TGTGCCAGCAGTGAAGGACTGAACTATGGCTACACCTTC. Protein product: CASSEGLNYGYTF.

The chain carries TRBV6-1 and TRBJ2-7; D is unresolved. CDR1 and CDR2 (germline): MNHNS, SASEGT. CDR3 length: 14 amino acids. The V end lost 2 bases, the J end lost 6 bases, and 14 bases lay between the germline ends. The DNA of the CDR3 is TGTGCCAGCAGTGAATGGGCAGCTCTTGGCGAGCAGTACTTC. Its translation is CASSEWAALGEQYF.

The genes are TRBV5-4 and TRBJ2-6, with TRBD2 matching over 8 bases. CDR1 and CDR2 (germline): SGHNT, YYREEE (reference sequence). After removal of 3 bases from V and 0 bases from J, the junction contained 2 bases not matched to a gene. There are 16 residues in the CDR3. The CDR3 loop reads CASSSGTSSGANVLTF. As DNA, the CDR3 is TGTGCCAGCAGCTCCGGGACTAGCTCTGGGGCCAACGTCCTGACTTTC.

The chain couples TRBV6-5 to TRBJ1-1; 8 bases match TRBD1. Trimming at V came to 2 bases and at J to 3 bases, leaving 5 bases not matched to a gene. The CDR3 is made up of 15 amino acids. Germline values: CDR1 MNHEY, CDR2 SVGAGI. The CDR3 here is CASSYSSGGHTEAFF. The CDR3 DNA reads TGTGCCAGCAGTTACAGTTCAGGGGGCCACACTGAAGCTTTCTTT.

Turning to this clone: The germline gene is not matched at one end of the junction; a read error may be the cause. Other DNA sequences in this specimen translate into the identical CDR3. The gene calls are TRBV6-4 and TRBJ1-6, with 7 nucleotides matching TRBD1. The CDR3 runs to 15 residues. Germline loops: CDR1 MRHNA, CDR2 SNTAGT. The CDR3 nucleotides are TGTGCCAGCAGTCTCGGGACAGTTTATAATTCCCCCCTCCACTTT. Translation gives CASSLGTVYNSPLHF.

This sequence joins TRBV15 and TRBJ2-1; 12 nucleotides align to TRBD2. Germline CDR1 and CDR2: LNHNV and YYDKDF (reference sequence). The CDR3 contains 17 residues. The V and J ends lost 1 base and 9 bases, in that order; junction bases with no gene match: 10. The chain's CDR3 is CATSRGLAGGQIGEQFF. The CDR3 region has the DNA TGTGCCACCAGCAGAGGGCTAGCGGGGGGGCAAATCGGTGAGCAGTTCTTC.

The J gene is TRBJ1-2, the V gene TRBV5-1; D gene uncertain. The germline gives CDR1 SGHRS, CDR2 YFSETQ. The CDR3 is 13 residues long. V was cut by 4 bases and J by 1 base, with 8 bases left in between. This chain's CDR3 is CASSPILNYGYTF. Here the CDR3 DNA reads TGCGCCAGCAGCCCAATACTTAACTATGGCTACACCTTC.

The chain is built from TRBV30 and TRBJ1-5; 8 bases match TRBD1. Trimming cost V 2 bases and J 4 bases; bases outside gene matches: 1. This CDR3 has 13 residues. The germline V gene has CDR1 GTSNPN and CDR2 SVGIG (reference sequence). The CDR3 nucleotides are TGTGCCTGGAGTCGACAGGGGAATCAGCCCCAGCATTTT. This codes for CAWSRQGNQPQHF.

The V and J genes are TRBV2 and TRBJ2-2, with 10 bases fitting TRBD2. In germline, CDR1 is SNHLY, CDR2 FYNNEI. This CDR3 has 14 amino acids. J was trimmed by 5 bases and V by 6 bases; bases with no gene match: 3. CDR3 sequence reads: CASRRTSGTGELFF. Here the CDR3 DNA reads TGTGCCAGCAGACGGACTAGCGGTACCGGGGAGCTGTTTTTT.

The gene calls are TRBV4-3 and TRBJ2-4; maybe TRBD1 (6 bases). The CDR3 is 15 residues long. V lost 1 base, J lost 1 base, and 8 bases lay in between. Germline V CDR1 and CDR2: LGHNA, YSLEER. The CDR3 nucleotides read TGCGCCAGCAGCCAAGGGCAGGGGGCCAAAAACATTCAGTACTTC. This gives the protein CASSQGQGAKNIQYF.

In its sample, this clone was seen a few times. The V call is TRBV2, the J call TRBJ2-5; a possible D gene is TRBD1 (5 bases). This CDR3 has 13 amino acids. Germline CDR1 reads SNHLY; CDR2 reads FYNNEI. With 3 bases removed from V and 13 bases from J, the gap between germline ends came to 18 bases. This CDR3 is CASSEGLGARLYF. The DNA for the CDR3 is TGTGCCAGCAGTGAGGGCTTAGGGGCCCGGCTGTACTTC.

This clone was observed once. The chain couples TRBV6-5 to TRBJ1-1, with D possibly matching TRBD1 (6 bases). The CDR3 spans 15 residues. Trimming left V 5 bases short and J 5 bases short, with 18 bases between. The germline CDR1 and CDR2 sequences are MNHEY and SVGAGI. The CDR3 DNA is TGTGCCAGCAGTGCCGGGACACACAGTGGGACTGAAGCTTTCTTT. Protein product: CASSAGTHSGTEAFF.

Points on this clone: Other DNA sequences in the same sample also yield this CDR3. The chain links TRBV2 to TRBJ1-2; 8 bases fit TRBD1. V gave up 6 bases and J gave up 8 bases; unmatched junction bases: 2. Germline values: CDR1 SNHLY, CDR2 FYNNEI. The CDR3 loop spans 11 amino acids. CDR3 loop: CASRDRVGYTF. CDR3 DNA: TGTGCCAGCAGGGACAGGGTCGGCTACACCTTC.

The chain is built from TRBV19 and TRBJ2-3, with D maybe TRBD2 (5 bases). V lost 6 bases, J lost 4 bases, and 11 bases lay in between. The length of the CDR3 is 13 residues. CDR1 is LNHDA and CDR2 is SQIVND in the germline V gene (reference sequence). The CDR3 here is CASSPGLPDTQYF. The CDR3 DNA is TGTGCCAGTAGCCCCGGACTGCCAGATACGCAGTATTTT.

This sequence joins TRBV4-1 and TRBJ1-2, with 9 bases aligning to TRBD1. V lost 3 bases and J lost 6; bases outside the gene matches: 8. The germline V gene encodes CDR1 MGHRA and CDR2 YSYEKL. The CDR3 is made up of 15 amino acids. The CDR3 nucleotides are TGCGCCAGCAGCCAGCTTACAGGGGGCGTTGATGGCTACACCTTC. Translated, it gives CASSQLTGGVDGYTF.

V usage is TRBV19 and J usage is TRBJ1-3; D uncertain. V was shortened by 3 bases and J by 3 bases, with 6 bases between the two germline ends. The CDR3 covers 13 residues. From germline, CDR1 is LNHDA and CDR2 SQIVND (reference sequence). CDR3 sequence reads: CASSIPFGNTIYF. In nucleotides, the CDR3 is TGTGCCAGTAGTATCCCGTTTGGAAACACCATATATTTT.

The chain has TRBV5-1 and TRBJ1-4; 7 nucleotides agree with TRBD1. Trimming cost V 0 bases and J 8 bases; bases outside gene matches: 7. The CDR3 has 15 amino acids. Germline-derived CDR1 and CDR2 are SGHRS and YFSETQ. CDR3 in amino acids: CASSLEGGSEEKLFF. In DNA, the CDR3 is TGCGCCAGCAGCTTGGAAGGGGGCTCTGAGGAAAAACTGTTTTTT.

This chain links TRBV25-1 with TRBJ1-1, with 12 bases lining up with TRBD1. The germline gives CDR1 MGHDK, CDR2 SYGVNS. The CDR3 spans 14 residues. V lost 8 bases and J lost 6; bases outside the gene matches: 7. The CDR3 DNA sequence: TGTGCCAGCTGGGGACAGGGGGCGCGGGCTGAAGCTTTCTTT. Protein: CASWGQGARAEAFF. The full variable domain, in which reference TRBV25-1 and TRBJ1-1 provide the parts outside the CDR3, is EADIYQTPRYLVIGTGKKITLECSQTMGHDKMYWYQQDPGMELHLIHYSYGVNSTEKGDLSSESTVSRIRTEHFPLTLESARPSHTSQYLCASWGQGARAEAFFGQGTRLTVV.

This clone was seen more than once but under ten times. The chain's CDR3 is CASSQAPVAGDTDTQYF. As DNA, the CDR3 is TGTGCCAGCAGCCAAGCCCCGGTAGCGGGGGACACAGATACGCAGTATTTT. This chain connects TRBV4-2 to TRBJ2-3, with 9 nucleotides matching TRBD2. The V gene's germline CDR1 is LGHNA and CDR2 YNFKEQ. Losses at the gene ends were 1 base for V and 2 bases for J; bases not matched to a gene: 7. The CDR3 has 17 residues.

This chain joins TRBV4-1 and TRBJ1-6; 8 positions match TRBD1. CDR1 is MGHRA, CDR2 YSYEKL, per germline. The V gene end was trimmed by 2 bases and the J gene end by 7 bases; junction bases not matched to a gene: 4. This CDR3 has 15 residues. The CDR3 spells CASSQTGTGNSPLHF. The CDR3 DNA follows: TGCGCCAGCAGCCAAACCGGGACAGGAAATTCACCCCTCCACTTT.

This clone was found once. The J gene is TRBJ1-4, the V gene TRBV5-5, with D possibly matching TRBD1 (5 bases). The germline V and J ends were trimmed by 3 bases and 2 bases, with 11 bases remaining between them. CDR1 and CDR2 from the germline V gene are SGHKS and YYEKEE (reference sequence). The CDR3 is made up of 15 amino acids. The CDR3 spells CASSSRQLTNEKLFF. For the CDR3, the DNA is TGTGCCAGCAGCTCCCGACAGCTTACTAATGAAAAACTGTTTTTT.

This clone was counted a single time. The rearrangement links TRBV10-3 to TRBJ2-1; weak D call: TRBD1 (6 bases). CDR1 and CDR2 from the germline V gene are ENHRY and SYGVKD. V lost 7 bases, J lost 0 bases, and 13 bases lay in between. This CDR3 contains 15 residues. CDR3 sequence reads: CAIKVGDNSYNEQFF. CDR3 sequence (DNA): TGTGCCATCAAGGTAGGGGACAACTCCTACAATGAGCAGTTCTTC.

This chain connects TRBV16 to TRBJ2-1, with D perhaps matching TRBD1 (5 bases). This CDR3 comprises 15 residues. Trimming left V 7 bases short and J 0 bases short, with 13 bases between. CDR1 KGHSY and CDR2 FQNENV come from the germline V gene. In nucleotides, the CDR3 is TGTGCCAGCATCCTGGGGCATATCTCCTACAATGAGCAGTTCTTC. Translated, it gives CASILGHISYNEQFF.

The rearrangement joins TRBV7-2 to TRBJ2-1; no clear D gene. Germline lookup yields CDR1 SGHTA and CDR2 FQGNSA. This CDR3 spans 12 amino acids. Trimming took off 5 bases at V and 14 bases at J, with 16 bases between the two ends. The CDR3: CASSENTFLKFF. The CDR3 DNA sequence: TGTGCCAGCAGCGAAAATACATTCCTTAAGTTCTTC.

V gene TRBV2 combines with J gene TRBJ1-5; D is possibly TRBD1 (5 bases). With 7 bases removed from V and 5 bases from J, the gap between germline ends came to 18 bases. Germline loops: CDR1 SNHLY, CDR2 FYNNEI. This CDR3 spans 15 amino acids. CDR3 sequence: CASTQEQEAHQPQHF. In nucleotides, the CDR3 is TGTGCCAGCACTCAGGAACAGGAAGCACATCAGCCCCAGCATTTT.

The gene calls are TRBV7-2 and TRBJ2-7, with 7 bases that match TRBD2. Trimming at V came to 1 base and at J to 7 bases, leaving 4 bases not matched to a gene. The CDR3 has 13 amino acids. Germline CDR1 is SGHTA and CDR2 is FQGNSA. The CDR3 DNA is TGTGCCAGCAGCTTAGGTATGGGGGGGGAGCAGTACTTC. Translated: CASSLGMGGEQYF.

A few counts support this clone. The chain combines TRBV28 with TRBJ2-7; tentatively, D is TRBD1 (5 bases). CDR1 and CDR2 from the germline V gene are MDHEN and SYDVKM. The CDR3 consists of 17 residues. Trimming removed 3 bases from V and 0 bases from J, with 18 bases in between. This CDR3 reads CASSFPLGIRDSYEQYF. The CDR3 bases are TGTGCCAGCAGTTTCCCCCTAGGGATCAGGGACTCCTACGAGCAGTACTTC.

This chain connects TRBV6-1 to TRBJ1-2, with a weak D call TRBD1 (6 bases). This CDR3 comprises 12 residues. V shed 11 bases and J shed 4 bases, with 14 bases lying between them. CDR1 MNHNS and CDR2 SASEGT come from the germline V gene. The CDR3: CAGRGGGYGYTF. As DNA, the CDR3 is TGTGCCGGAAGGGGGGGAGGCTATGGCTACACCTTC.

In nucleotides, the CDR3 is TGTGCCAGTAACACCGGGACAGGGGTTTATGGCTACACCTTC. Amino acid sequence: CASNTGTGVYGYTF. The chain uses TRBV19 and TRBJ1-2; 10 bases are a match to TRBD1. The CDR3 has 14 residues. V shed 7 bases, J shed 5 bases, and the junction held 7 bases outside the gene matches. CDR1 LNHDA and CDR2 SQIVND come from the germline V gene (reference sequence).

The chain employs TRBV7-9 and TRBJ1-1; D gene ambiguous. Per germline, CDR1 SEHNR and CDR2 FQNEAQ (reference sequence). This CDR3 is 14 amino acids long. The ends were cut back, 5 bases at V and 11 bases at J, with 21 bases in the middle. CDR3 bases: TGTGCCAGCAGCCAAAGAGACTACCCTGGGGAGGCTTTCTTT. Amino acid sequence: CASSQRDYPGEAFF.

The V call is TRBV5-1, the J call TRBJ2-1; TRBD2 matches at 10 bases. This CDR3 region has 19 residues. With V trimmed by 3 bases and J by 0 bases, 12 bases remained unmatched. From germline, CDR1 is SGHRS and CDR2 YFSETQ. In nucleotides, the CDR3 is TGCGCCAGCAGCTCCCTGGGTAGCGGGGGGCGCAGCTCCTACAATGAGCAGTTCTTC. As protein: CASSSLGSGGRSSYNEQFF.

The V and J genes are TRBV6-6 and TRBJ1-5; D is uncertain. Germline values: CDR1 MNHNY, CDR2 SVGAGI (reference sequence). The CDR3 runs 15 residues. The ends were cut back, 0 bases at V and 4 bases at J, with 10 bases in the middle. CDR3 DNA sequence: TGTGCCAGCAGTTACTCGACGCGGGAGAATCAGCCCCAGCATTTT. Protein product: CASSYSTRENQPQHF.